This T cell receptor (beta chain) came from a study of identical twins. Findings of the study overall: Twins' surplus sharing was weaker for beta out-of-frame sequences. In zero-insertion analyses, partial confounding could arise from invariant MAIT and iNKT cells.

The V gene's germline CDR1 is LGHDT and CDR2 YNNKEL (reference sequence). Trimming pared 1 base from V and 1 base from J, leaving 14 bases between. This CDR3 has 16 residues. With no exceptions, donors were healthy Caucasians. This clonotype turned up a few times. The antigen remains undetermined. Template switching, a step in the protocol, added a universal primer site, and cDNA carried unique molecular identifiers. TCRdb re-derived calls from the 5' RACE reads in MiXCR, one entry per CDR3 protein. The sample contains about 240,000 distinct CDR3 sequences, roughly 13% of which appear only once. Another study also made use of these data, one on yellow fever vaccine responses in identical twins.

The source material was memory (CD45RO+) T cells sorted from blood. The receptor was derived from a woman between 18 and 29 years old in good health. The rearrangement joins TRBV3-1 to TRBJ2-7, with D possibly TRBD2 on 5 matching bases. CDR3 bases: TGTGCCAGCAGCCAAGTTGAGAGCACGGGGTCCTACGAGCAGTACTTC. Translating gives CASSQVESTGSYEQYF.